The clone carrying this T cell receptor beta chain was found many times. Its antigen is currently unknown. These data are taken from a study of early T cells in non-severe SARS-CoV-2 infection. For the study at large: Unpaired chains resulted from sequencing bulk RNA of unsorted whole blood. Study findings and constraints: Matching against VDJdb likely underestimated virus-specific expansions, favoring anti-spike CD8.

This CDR3 has 14 amino acids. Trimming pared 5 bases from V and 0 bases from J, leaving 7 bases between. Germline values: CDR1 LNHDA, CDR2 SQIVND (reference sequence). Unique molecular identifiers were added to individual cDNA molecules. One entry per CDR3 protein, called by TCRdb with MiXCR from the 5' RACE reads. The sample has tens of thousands of distinct CDR3 sequences, less than 9.5% seen once. The origin of this receptor is an adult who was a healthcare worker with PCR-confirmed SARS-CoV-2 infection or an uninfected control (not recorded which). This sequence joins TRBV19 and TRBJ1-4, with a possible D match to TRBD1 (6 bases). Sequences were derived from whole blood, sampled at baseline. CDR3 protein: CASSRTATNEKLFF. CDR3 DNA: TGTGCCAGTAGTCGGACAGCAACTAATGAAAAACTGTTTTTT.